These T cell receptor beta chains were read from a single sample in a study of human T cells and chemical hapten exposure. One entry per CDR3 protein results from TCRdb running MiXCR on the RACE reads. The sample holds roughly 38,000 distinct CDR3 sequences, more than 8% seen once. Source: whole blood, taken in connection with sensitization to the hapten diphenylcyclopropenone (DPC). Every receptor here comes from a man between 45 and 60 years old with alopecia areata. Some clones in this sample may be carry-over from other donors' samples. Each CDR3 is given with its conserved first and last residue. D genes are given only for firm matches. Size tells how often a clone was seen (once, few, many) or the class of an expanded clone, and some rows leave it out.

TRBV28	-	TRBJ2-7	-	TGTGCCAGCAGACCGCCGGGGTCCGTTCCCTACGAGCAGTACTTC	CASRPPGSVPYEQYF
TRBV20-1	-	TRBJ1-2	-	TGCAGTGCTAGTGGAGGAATTGGCTATGGCTACACCTTC	CSASGGIGYGYTF
TRBV19	-	TRBJ2-1	many	TGTGCCAGTAGTATAGTGGGGGCCTCATACAATGAGCAGTTCTTC	CASSIVGASYNEQFF
TRBV27	-	TRBJ2-3	-	TGTGCCAGCAGTTTATTTTCAGTAAGCACAGATACGCAGTATTTT	CASSLFSVSTDTQYF
TRBV7-8	TRBD2	TRBJ2-1	many	TGTGCCAGCAGCATGAGGACTAGCGGGTATAACAATGAGCAGTTCTTC	CASSMRTSGYNNEQFF
TRBV12-3/TRBV12-4	TRBD1	TRBJ2-7	many	TGTGCCAGCAGTCAACCGGGACAGGGAGTTTACGAGCAGTACTTC	CASSQPGQGVYEQYF
TRBV2	-	TRBJ2-1	-	TGTGCCAGCAATATCGACGAGCAGTTCTTC	CASNIDEQFF
TRBV28	-	TRBJ2-1	-	TGTGCCAGCCTCGGATGGGAGACCGAGGACAATGAGCAGTTCTTC	CASLGWETEDNEQFF
TRBV7-2	-	TRBJ2-1	many	TGTGCCAGCAGTACTTCCGGGACACAATACAATGAGCAGTTCTTC	CASSTSGTQYNEQFF
TRBV10-2	-	TRBJ1-6	-	TGCGCCAGCAGTGGTGGCAGGGGTTCCTATAATTCACCCCTCCACTTT	CASSGGRGSYNSPLHF
TRBV29-1	TRBD2	TRBJ2-3	many	TGCAGCGCGGCTAGCGGCTCTTTAACAGATACGCAGTATTTT	CSAASGSLTDTQYF
TRBV6-1	TRBD1	TRBJ1-6	-	TGTGCCAGCAGTCCCCGACAGGGCAGTAATTCACCCCTCCACTTT	CASSPRQGSNSPLHF
TRBV2	-	TRBJ2-3	-	TGTGCCAGCAGGAGGAAGGGGTTAGATACGCAGTATTTT	CASRRKGLDTQYF
TRBV28	-	TRBJ2-7	-	TGTGCCAGCAGTTTGATGGGGCGCGAGCAGTACTTC	CASSLMGREQYF
TRBV28	TRBD1	TRBJ2-7	many	TGTGCCAGCAGTTTTTCGACAGGGTACGAGCAGTACTTC	CASSFSTGYEQYF
TRBV7-9	-	TRBJ1-4	few	TGTGCCAGCAGCCCCCCAGGTGAAAAACTGTTTTTT	CASSPPGEKLFF
TRBV27	-	TRBJ2-7	-	TGTGCCAGCAGTTCTTTTAAAGGGAATTACGAGCAGTACTTC	CASSSFKGNYEQYF
TRBV11-2	TRBD2	TRBJ2-2	many	TGTGCCAGCACCCGGAGAGGCGCGGGAGGAAACACCGGGGAGCTGTTTTTT	CASTRRGAGGNTGELFF
TRBV5-1	TRBD2	TRBJ2-3	-	TGCGCCAGCAGCCTACCTCCGGGACTAGCGGGAACGGGGACAGATACGCAGTATTTT	CASSLPPGLAGTGTDTQYF
TRBV7-9	-	TRBJ2-7	many	TGTGCCAGCAGCTTAGGGCGAACCGATTACTCCTACGAGCAGTACTTC	CASSLGRTDYSYEQYF
TRBV5-5	-	TRBJ1-3	few	TGTGCCAGCAGCTTGGACCCCAGTGGAAACACCATATATTTT	CASSLDPSGNTIYF
TRBV7-2	-	TRBJ1-6	-	TGTGCCAGCAAACCCTCGGGACCAAATTCACCCCTCCACTTT	CASKPSGPNSPLHF
TRBV5-1	TRBD1	TRBJ2-6	few	TGCGCCAGCAGCTTGTTCGGGACAGGGAAATTAGATGGGGCCAACGTCCTGACTTTC	CASSLFGTGKLDGANVLTF
TRBV7-3	-	TRBJ2-3	many	TGTGCCAGCAGCTTAACCGAGCCAAGGCAAGGGGCAGATACGCAGTATTTT	CASSLTEPRQGADTQYF
TRBV4-1	TRBD1	TRBJ2-7	-	TGCGCCAGCAGCCTCCCCGGACAGGGGAGGTACGAGCAGTACTTC	CASSLPGQGRYEQYF
TRBV7-2	-	TRBJ2-1	many	TGTGCCAGCAGCAGCAGGAGGGAAAGTGAGCAGTTCTTC	CASSSRRESEQFF
TRBV29-1	-	TRBJ2-1	many	TGCAGCGTTGGTCAGGGTCCTAGCTCCTACAATGAGCAGTTCTTC	CSVGQGPSSYNEQFF
TRBV6-6	-	TRBJ1-1	many	TGTGCCAGCAGGGGCGGAATGAACACTGAAGCTTTCTTT	CASRGGMNTEAFF
TRBV28	-	TRBJ2-7	-	TGTGCCAGCAGTTTATCGGAGGGGTCCGAGCAGTACTTC	CASSLSEGSEQYF
TRBV9	TRBD2	TRBJ2-1	many	TGTGCCAGCAGCCTAAGCGGGAGGGCCGAGAATGAGCAGTTCTTC	CASSLSGRAENEQFF
TRBV5-1	TRBD2	TRBJ2-7	-	TGCGCCAGCAGCGTGACTAGCGGGAGGAACTCCTACGAGCAGTACTTC	CASSVTSGRNSYEQYF
TRBV10-2	TRBD2	TRBJ2-3	many	TGCGCCAGCAGTGCCACCGGGACTAGCCGCGCAGATACGCAGTATTTT	CASSATGTSRADTQYF
TRBV10-2	-	TRBJ2-5	many	TGCGCCAGCAGAATAGGCGGAGGCGAGACCCAGTACTTC	CASRIGGGETQYF